A selection of T cell receptor beta chains follows, all from one sample in a study of kidney transplant recipient with SARS-CoV-2 infection. One entry per CDR3 protein, called by TCRdb with MiXCR from the reads. The repertoire includes approximately 250,000 distinct CDR3 sequences, around 28% of them detected once, and around 7.8% sits in the top ten. The material sequenced was a blood sample, taken at baseline and on roughly day 110 from a kidney transplant recipient. The receptor set was obtained from a male patient in his thirties who had COVID-19 and was a kidney transplant recipient. The T cells may partly be graft donor cells. CDR3s include the opening cysteine and the closing phenylalanine or tryptophan. Each record gives: CDR3 length, V gene, D gene, clone size, J gene, CDR3 DNA, CDR3 protein. The D gene is left open where the match is weak. Clone size is given for some rows only: seen once, a few or many times, or a class if the clone is expanded.

length: 15
V: TRBV9
D: TRBD1
size: many
J: TRBJ2-2
DNA: TGTGCCAGCAGCCCTGGGACAGCTGGGGCCGGGGAGCTGTTTTTT
CDR3: CASSPGTAGAGELFF

length: 17
V: TRBV16
D: -
size: many
J: TRBJ1-2
DNA: TGTGCCAGCAGCCACATATGGGTCGTTAGAAAGACCTATGGCTACACCTTC
CDR3: CASSHIWVVRKTYGYTF

length: 16
V: TRBV5-1
D: -
size: few
J: TRBJ1-2
DNA: TGCGCCAGCAAGGTGTCATCGGTTCGAAAGACCTATGGCTACACCTTC
CDR3: CASKVSSVRKTYGYTF

length: 13
V: TRBV12-3/TRBV12-4
D: -
size: many
J: TRBJ2-7
DNA: TGTGCCAGCAGTGGGGGGGGCCCCCACGAGCAGTACTTC
CDR3: CASSGGGPHEQYF

length: 14
V: TRBV5-1
D: TRBD1
size: many
J: TRBJ2-7
DNA: TGCGCCAGCAGCCTCGGGACAGCTGACTACGAGCAGTACTTC
CDR3: CASSLGTADYEQYF

length: 14
V: TRBV19
D: TRBD1
size: many
J: TRBJ2-7
DNA: TGTGCCAGTAGCCTGGGACAGGGTACAGGGGCGCAGTACTTC
CDR3: CASSLGQGTGAQYF

length: 17
V: TRBV2
D: -
size: once
J: TRBJ1-2
DNA: TGTGCCAGCAGTCTCTACGTTTACCGATGGAAGACCTATGGCTACACCTTC
CDR3: CASSLYVYRWKTYGYTF

length: 16
V: TRBV25-1
D: -
size: many
J: TRBJ2-3
DNA: TGTGCCAGCACCCGAGGGCTATCTATCAGCACAGATACGCAGTATTTT
CDR3: CASTRGLSISTDTQYF

length: 16
V: TRBV4-3
D: -
size: many
J: TRBJ1-2
DNA: TGCGCCAGCAGCCAAGGGCGGGGGGGGCCTTACTATGGCTACACCTTC
CDR3: CASSQGRGGPYYGYTF

length: 17
V: TRBV6-4
D: -
size: many
J: TRBJ1-2
DNA: TGTGCCAGCAGTGCTGCATTCTCACACGGAAAGACCTATGGCTACACCTTC
CDR3: CASSAAFSHGKTYGYTF

length: 17
V: TRBV20-1
D: TRBD2
size: many
J: TRBJ2-2
DNA: TGCAGTGCTAGAGGGACTAGCGGGAGGGCCGGTACCGGGGAGCTGTTTTTT
CDR3: CSARGTSGRAGTGELFF

length: 17
V: TRBV20-1
D: -
size: -
J: TRBJ2-3
DNA: TGCAGTGCTTCACTCCTGCTCGGCGGGGGCCCCACAGATACGCAGTATTTT
CDR3: CSASLLLGGGPTDTQYF

length: 13
V: TRBV4-1
D: -
size: many
J: TRBJ2-1
DNA: TGCGCCAGCAGCCAAGCACCATACAATGAGCAGTTCTTC
CDR3: CASSQAPYNEQFF

length: 15
V: TRBV5-4
D: TRBD2
size: many
J: TRBJ2-7
DNA: TGTGCCAGCAGCTTGGAACTAGCGGGAAGCTACGAGCAGTACTTC
CDR3: CASSLELAGSYEQYF

length: 12
V: TRBV28
D: -
size: few
J: TRBJ1-5
DNA: TGTGCCTGCCGGGCTAGCAATCAGCCCCAGCATTTT
CDR3: CACRASNQPQHF

length: 14
V: TRBV11-2
D: -
size: many
J: TRBJ2-5
DNA: TGTGCCAGCAGCTCTGGAACAGGGACGGAGACCCAGTACTTC
CDR3: CASSSGTGTETQYF

length: 13
V: TRBV5-1
D: -
size: -
J: TRBJ1-1
DNA: TGCGCCAGCAGACCGGGAGGGAACACTGAAGCTTTCTTT
CDR3: CASRPGGNTEAFF

length: 15
V: TRBV2
D: TRBD1
size: few
J: TRBJ1-4
DNA: TGTGCCAGCGGGCAGGGGGAGTGGGCTAATGAAAAACTGTTTTTT
CDR3: CASGQGEWANEKLFF

length: 14
V: TRBV19
D: -
size: few
J: TRBJ2-3
DNA: TGTGCCAGTAAACCGGGACCAGTCGTGGATACGCAGTATTTT
CDR3: CASKPGPVVDTQYF

length: 16
V: TRBV5-4
D: -
size: many
J: TRBJ2-2
DNA: TGTGCCAGCAGCCCCAGGGGGACTACGAACACCGGGGAGCTGTTTTTT
CDR3: CASSPRGTTNTGELFF

length: 14
V: TRBV20-1
D: -
size: many
J: TRBJ2-7
DNA: TGCAGTGCTTGCCCGGGAAGGAGCCATAACGAGCAGTACTTC
CDR3: CSACPGRSHNEQYF

length: 17
V: TRBV27
D: TRBD1
size: many
J: TRBJ1-6
DNA: TGTGCCAGCAGTTTATCTATCCCAGGGGGCGATCTGAGACCCCTCCACTTT
CDR3: CASSLSIPGGDLRPLHF

length: 12
V: TRBV7-9
D: -
size: few
J: TRBJ2-1
DNA: TGTGCCAGCAGCACACGGGAGTATGAGCAGTTCTTC
CDR3: CASSTREYEQFF

length: 13
V: TRBV2
D: -
size: many
J: TRBJ2-2
DNA: TGTGCCAGCAGTGTACTCTCAGCCGGGGAGCTGTTTTTT
CDR3: CASSVLSAGELFF

length: 13
V: TRBV5-1
D: TRBD1
size: many
J: TRBJ2-5
DNA: TGCGCCAGCAGTTCGACAGGGATAGAGACCCAGTACTTC
CDR3: CASSSTGIETQYF

length: 15
V: TRBV6-5
D: -
size: few
J: TRBJ2-1
DNA: TGTGCCAGCAGCCCGGTCAGGGGATCCTACAATGAGCAGTTCTTC
CDR3: CASSPVRGSYNEQFF

length: 12
V: TRBV27
D: -
size: many
J: TRBJ2-7
DNA: TGTGCCAGCAGTCCCTCAGGGACCGAGCAGTACTTC
CDR3: CASSPSGTEQYF

length: 17
V: TRBV7-9
D: -
size: few
J: TRBJ1-2
DNA: TGTGCCAGCAGCTATTATAGATACCATGGAAGGACCTATGGCTACACCTTC
CDR3: CASSYYRYHGRTYGYTF

length: 14
V: TRBV30
D: TRBD1
size: -
J: TRBJ1-4
DNA: TGTGCCTGGAGTGGGACAGGGTCTAATGAAAAACTGTTTTTT
CDR3: CAWSGTGSNEKLFF

length: 14
V: TRBV3-1
D: -
size: many
J: TRBJ2-5
DNA: TGTGCCAGCAACCTCAGGGCAGGCGGGGAGACCCAGTACTTC
CDR3: CASNLRAGGETQYF

length: 15
V: TRBV9
D: -
size: many
J: TRBJ1-4
DNA: TGTGCCAGCAGCGTAGGTGAGGGGTTTGGTGAAAAACTGTTTTTT
CDR3: CASSVGEGFGEKLFF

length: 17
V: TRBV3-1
D: -
size: few
J: TRBJ1-1
DNA: TGTGCCAGCAGCCTAAGATGTCCCATTTCAATTCGCACTGAAGCTTTCTTT
CDR3: CASSLRCPISIRTEAFF

length: 16
V: TRBV5-4
D: -
size: -
J: TRBJ1-2
DNA: TGTGCCAGCATGAGTACCGTACCAGGAAAGACCTATGACTACACCTTC
CDR3: CASMSTVPGKTYDYTF

length: 17
V: TRBV7-7
D: -
size: few
J: TRBJ1-2
DNA: TGTGCCAGCAGCCTCGCGGATAAGTGCCGAAAGACCTATGGCTACACCTTC
CDR3: CASSLADKCRKTYGYTF

length: 14
V: TRBV27
D: -
size: many
J: TRBJ1-2
DNA: TGTGCCAGCAGCCCAAACGGGGGGGACTATGGCTACACCTTC
CDR3: CASSPNGGDYGYTF

length: 16
V: TRBV7-9
D: TRBD1
size: many
J: TRBJ1-3
DNA: TGTGCCAGCAGCCTCAGACAGGGAACCTCTGGAAACACCATATATTTT
CDR3: CASSLRQGTSGNTIYF

length: 13
V: TRBV20-1
D: -
size: many
J: TRBJ2-7
DNA: TGCAGTGTAACCGGGACGGCCATCGACGAGCAGTACTTC
CDR3: CSVTGTAIDEQYF

length: 14
V: TRBV10-1
D: -
size: many
J: TRBJ1-2
DNA: TGCGCCAGCAGTGCTAAGGACAGTAACTATGGCTACACCTTC
CDR3: CASSAKDSNYGYTF

length: 15
V: TRBV5-8
D: -
size: -
J: TRBJ1-3
DNA: TGTGCCAGCAGCTTGGTCGGACGATCTGGAAGCACCGTATATTTT
CDR3: CASSLVGRSGSTVYF

length: 17
V: TRBV3-1
D: -
size: many
J: TRBJ1-1
DNA: TGTGCCAGCAGCGAGGGGATTCCCATTTCAATTCGCACTGAAGCTTTCTTT
CDR3: CASSEGIPISIRTEAFF

length: 16
V: TRBV5-3
D: -
size: -
J: TRBJ1-2
DNA: TGTGCCAGACCCCATTCAGTGGTGAGAAAGACCTATGGCTACACCTTC
CDR3: CARPHSVVRKTYGYTF

length: 17
V: TRBV24-1
D: -
size: many
J: TRBJ1-2
DNA: TGTGCCACCAGTTACATTCTTAGTACCAGAAAGACCTATGGCTACACCTTC
CDR3: CATSYILSTRKTYGYTF